The 24 T cell receptor beta chains listed next were all sequenced from one sample in a study of response to subunit inactivated influenza vaccine. TCRdb recomputed calls from the RT-PCR reads with MiXCR, one row per CDR3 protein. The profile covers about 620,000 distinct CDR3 sequences, with around 10% appearing a single time and roughly 11% taken by the ten largest. These sequences were also reported in another study, on T cells expressing NK-cell markers. In that study: 5'RACE template switching built TCR beta cDNA with unique molecular identifiers.

Sample: PBMCs from blood, taken on the day of vaccination. The source of these receptors is a man in his forties or fifties who received an inactivated influenza vaccine.

The chain couples TRBV29-1 to TRBJ1-5; D is perhaps TRBD1 (6 bases). The germline CDR1 and CDR2 sequences are SQVTM and ANQGSEA. This CDR3 has 15 residues. Trimming took off 6 bases at V and 1 base at J, with 16 bases between the two ends. This CDR3 is CSVATGGQSNQPQHF. The CDR3 DNA follows: TGCAGCGTGGCGACTGGGGGGCAGAGCAATCAGCCCCAGCATTTT. Together with reference TRBV29-1 and TRBJ1-5, the CDR3 gives the full variable domain: SAVISQKPSRDICQRGTSLTIQCQVDSQVTMMFWYRQQPGQSLTLIATANQGSEATYESGFVIDKFPISRPNLTFSTLTVSNMSPEDSSIYLCSVATGGQSNQPQHFGDGTRLSIL.

This clonotype was picked up a small number of times. The genes are TRBV5-1 and TRBJ2-5; either TRBD1 or TRBD2 may supply D (5 bases each). In germline, CDR1 is SGHRS, CDR2 YFSETQ. Trimming shortened V by 1 base and J by 3 bases, and 13 bases separated the two germline ends. This CDR3 region has 15 residues. The CDR3 DNA reads TGCGCCAGCAGCTTGATCGTGGGGACGGAAGAGACCCAGTACTTC. This codes for CASSLIVGTEETQYF.

This clonotype has a handful of counts. The rearrangement joins TRBV9 to TRBJ2-4, with unresolved D. Germline V CDR1 and CDR2: SGDLS, YYNGEE. CDR3 size: 15 residues. V dropped 0 bases and J dropped 0 bases, with 7 bases sitting between them. The CDR3 loop is CASSVDGRAKNIQYF. The CDR3 DNA is TGTGCCAGCAGCGTAGACGGTAGAGCCAAAAACATTCAGTACTTC.

This clonotype turned up a few times. This chain uses TRBV20-1 with TRBJ1-5; D unclear. Trimming took off 4 bases at V and 2 bases at J, with 12 bases between the two ends. The CDR3 covers 14 residues. Per the germline V gene, CDR1 is DFQATT and CDR2 is SNEGSKA (reference sequence). CDR3: CSATAAVGNQPQHF. CDR3 nucleotide sequence: TGCAGTGCTACTGCGGCGGTCGGCAATCAGCCCCAGCATTTT.

The chain carries TRBV2 and TRBJ1-5; no definite D call. V was shortened by 1 base and J by 3 bases, with 7 bases between the two germline ends. CDR1 SNHLY and CDR2 FYNNEI come from the germline V gene. The CDR3 has 14 residues. The CDR3 bases are TGTGCCAGCAGTGAAGGCCTAAACAATCAGCCCCAGCATTTT. Translated: CASSEGLNNQPQHF.

The rearrangement joins TRBV12-3 or TRBV12-4 to TRBJ1-5; D might be TRBD1 (6 bases). V was pared by 5 bases and J by 6 bases, with 17 bases between. The CDR3 runs to 15 residues. The CDR3 nucleotides read TGTGCCAGCAGTGGGTTGCCGGGGGCCCGTCAGCCCCAGCATTTT. Its protein product is CASSGLPGARQPQHF.

The chain joins TRBV15 to TRBJ2-7, with D perhaps matching TRBD2 (5 bases). The CDR3 runs 15 residues. CDR1 and CDR2 (germline): LNHNV, YYDKDF (reference sequence). V was cut by 0 bases and J by 2 bases, with 11 bases left in between. CDR3 sequence: CATSRDPVGTYEQYF. In nucleotides, the CDR3 is TGTGCCACCAGCAGAGATCCCGTCGGGACCTACGAGCAGTACTTC.

The chain joins TRBV19 to TRBJ2-1; TRBD2 matches 8 bases. CDR3 length: 15 amino acids. Germline V lookup: CDR1 LNHDA, CDR2 SQIVND (reference sequence). V shed 10 bases, J shed 6 bases, and the junction held 14 bases outside the gene matches. The CDR3 DNA reads TGTGCCACTAACCCCCGCGGGGGGCCTCTCAATGAGCAGTTCTTC. The encoded protein is CATNPRGGPLNEQFF.

In its sample, this clonotype was seen a few times. This sequence joins TRBV3-1 and TRBJ1-5; TRBD1 aligns across 7 bases. The CDR3 is 16 residues long. Per the germline V gene, CDR1 is LGHDT and CDR2 is YNNKEL (reference sequence). V shed 4 bases and J 1 base; nucleotides not matched to a gene: 7. CDR3 nucleotide sequence: TGTGCCAGCAGCCCGACAGGGATAGCGAGCAATCAGCCCCAGCATTTT. This codes for CASSPTGIASNQPQHF.

The sample holds many counts of this clonotype. This chain joins TRBV28 and TRBJ2-1; TRBD2 matches at 8 bases. This CDR3 contains 16 residues. Germline V gene lookup returns CDR1 MDHEN and CDR2 SYDVKM. After removal of 6 bases from V and 9 bases from J, the junction contained 16 bases not matched to a gene. The DNA for the CDR3 is TGTGCCAGCAGACCTCAACTAGCGGCCCTTTGGGGTGAGCAGTTCTTC. This codes for CASRPQLAALWGEQFF.

This clonotype was observed a few times. The CDR3 sequence: CASSSGLAANEQFF. The CDR3 bases are TGTGCCAGCAGTTCGGGACTAGCGGCGAATGAGCAGTTCTTC. The J gene is TRBJ2-1, the V gene TRBV12-3 or TRBV12-4, with 11 bases lining up with TRBD2. V was clipped by 4 bases and J by 7 bases; unmatched bases: 3. The CDR3 has 14 residues.

This clonotype was counted only a few times. The chain employs TRBV6-1 and TRBJ2-7; perhaps TRBD1 as D (6 bases). There are 13 residues in the CDR3. The V gene's germline CDR1 is MNHNS and CDR2 SASEGT. V dropped 7 bases and J dropped 0 bases, with 10 bases sitting between them. The CDR3 loop is CASNQGISYEQYF. The CDR3 DNA is TGTGCCAGCAATCAGGGGATCTCCTACGAGCAGTACTTC.

This clonotype showed up just a few times. The rearrangement joins TRBV20-1 to TRBJ2-2; D possibly matches TRBD1 or TRBD2 (5 bases each). CDR1 and CDR2 (germline): DFQATT, SNEGSKA (reference sequence). Between the trimmed V and J ends, which lost 6 bases and 1 base, there was a span of 18 bases. The CDR3 loop spans 16 amino acids. In nucleotides, the CDR3 is TGCAGTGCAACAACCGGGACCCCCGAGAACACCGGGGAGCTGTTTTTT. Residues: CSATTGTPENTGELFF.

This clonotype appeared a few times. The gene calls are TRBV25-1 and TRBJ2-2; D gene ambiguous. The length of the CDR3 is 14 residues. Trimming removed 7 bases at V and 2 bases at J, with 11 bases between. Germline CDR1 reads MGHDK; CDR2 reads SYGVNS. This CDR3 is CASTPRTNTGELFF. The CDR3 DNA sequence: TGTGCCAGCACCCCGCGGACCAACACCGGGGAGCTGTTTTTT.

This clonotype was counted many times. CDR3 coding DNA: TGCAGTGCTCTGGGACAGGGTCCTTACGAGCAGTACTTC. Translating gives CSALGQGPYEQYF. This sequence joins TRBV20-1 and TRBJ2-7; TRBD1 matches at 9 bases. This CDR3 has 13 amino acids. V lost 5 bases and J lost 4; bases outside the gene matches: 6. CDR1 is DFQATT and CDR2 is SNEGSKA in the germline V gene (reference sequence).

V and J are TRBV18 and TRBJ2-2; D perhaps matches TRBD1 (5 bases). V was trimmed by 3 bases and J by 3 bases, leaving 11 bases between them. This CDR3 is built from 15 residues. Per germline, CDR1 KGHSH and CDR2 LQKENI. The CDR3 reads CASSPATEYTGELFF. In DNA form, the CDR3 reads TGTGCCAGCTCACCCGCGACAGAGTACACCGGGGAGCTGTTTTTT.

The chain combines TRBV19 with TRBJ2-1; TRBD2 agrees at 7 bases. This CDR3 region has 15 residues. V lost 3 bases and J lost 4; bases outside the gene matches: 6. The germline V gene has CDR1 LNHDA and CDR2 SQIVND (reference sequence). The CDR3 coding sequence is TGTGCCAGTAGTATTACTGGGACTACGTACAATGAGCAGTTCTTC. Its protein product is CASSITGTTYNEQFF.

Many counts were recorded for this clonotype. This sequence joins TRBV20-1 and TRBJ2-2, with TRBD2 matching over 9 bases. Losses at the gene ends were 6 bases for V and 5 bases for J; bases not matched to a gene: 13. The germline V gene has CDR1 DFQATT and CDR2 SNEGSKA (reference sequence). CDR3 size: 16 residues. The CDR3 region has the DNA TGCAGTGCCCCCCCTGGCGGGGGGGCTGGAACCGGGGAGCTGTTTTTT. Its protein is CSAPPGGGAGTGELFF.

V is TRBV12-3 or TRBV12-4 and J is TRBJ2-1; D not certain. CDR3 size: 13 residues. V lost 2 bases, J lost 4 bases, and 6 bases lay in between. CDR3 in amino acids: CASSLIPYNEQFF. CDR3 bases: TGTGCCAGCAGTTTAATCCCTTACAATGAGCAGTTCTTC.

This clonotype turned up a few times. The CDR3 is CASSFDRVETQYF. CDR3 nucleotides: TGTGCCAGCAGCTTCGACAGGGTTGAGACCCAGTACTTC. The V call is TRBV7-9, the J call TRBJ2-5; 7 positions match TRBD1. The V segment lost 3 bases and the J segment 5 bases; nucleotides outside the gene matches: 3. Germline V CDR1 and CDR2: SEHNR, FQNEAQ (reference sequence). CDR3 length equals 13 residues.

The chain is built from TRBV19 and TRBJ2-1; D may correspond to TRBD1 or TRBD2 (5 bases each). V was trimmed by 3 bases and J by 0 bases, leaving 12 bases between them. The CDR3 is 16 residues long. Germline V gene sequence: CDR1 LNHDA, CDR2 SQIVND (reference sequence). CDR3 sequence: CASSILGASSYNEQFF. The CDR3 DNA sequence: TGTGCCAGTAGTATCCTCGGGGCGAGCTCCTACAATGAGCAGTTCTTC.

The chain uses TRBV28 and TRBJ2-3; D is unclear. Germline V CDR1 and CDR2: MDHEN, SYDVKM. V lost 6 bases, J lost 3 bases, and 10 bases lay in between. The CDR3 contains 13 residues. The CDR3 DNA sequence: TGTGCCAGCAGAACCCCGGTGACAGATACGCAGTATTTT. This sequence encodes CASRTPVTDTQYF.

The genes are TRBV7-9 and TRBJ2-1, with 8 positions matching TRBD2. Germline V gene data show CDR1 as SEHNR and CDR2 as FQNEAQ (reference sequence). J gave up 9 bases and V 5 bases, and 9 bases lay outside the gene matches. The CDR3 loop spans 14 amino acids. The CDR3 region has the DNA TGTGCCAGCAGCCACAGCGGGACTAGTAGTGAGCAGTTCTTC. It specifies CASSHSGTSSEQFF.

The table lists this clonotype with a few counts. This chain connects TRBV5-6 to TRBJ2-2; D is possibly TRBD1 or TRBD2 (6 bases each). There are 16 residues in the CDR3. The V end was cut by 3 bases, the J end by 4 bases, with 16 bases between. Germline CDR1 is SGHDT and CDR2 is YYEEEE. CDR3 sequence: CASSWGAGVTTGELFF. DNA of the CDR3: TGTGCCAGCAGCTGGGGGGCAGGGGTTACCACCGGGGAGCTGTTTTTT.